These 17 T cell receptor beta chains were all obtained from the same sample, sequenced in a study of T cell changes during pregnancy in multiple sclerosis (dated by TCRdb to about 2019). Library preparation employed the immunoSEQ multiplex PCR assay. TCRdb's version of the immuneACCESS table is confined to in-frame rearrangements and falls short of the full clone set. An unresolved V gene accounts for under half of the shortfall where checked; the remainder is of unknown origin. The sample table records more than 25,000 clones; about 88% of these occur just once. The top ten clonotypes cover about 7.5% of the sample. The sequences come from CD8+ T cells from peripheral blood mononuclear cells, collected before pregnancy. The receptor set was obtained from a female donor with multiple sclerosis, enrolled in a pregnancy study.

This chain links TRBV5-1 with TRBJ1-2; D unresolved. CDR3 length: 13 amino acids. Germline loops: CDR1 SGHRS, CDR2 YFSETQ. V dropped 0 bases and J dropped 7 bases, with 10 bases sitting between them. DNA for the CDR3: TGCGCCAGCAGCTTGGCCGGTTTTCTTGGCTACACCTTC. It is translated as CASSLAGFLGYTF.

V usage is TRBV19 and J usage is TRBJ2-1; 15 bases match TRBD2. The trim removed 2 bases at V and 1 base at J, leaving 6 bases unmatched. Germline V gene lookup returns CDR1 LNHDA and CDR2 SQIVND (reference sequence). This CDR3 has 19 residues. CDR3 loop: CASSIPLGLAGGSYNEQFF. CDR3 coding DNA: TGTGCCAGTAGTATACCCCTGGGACTAGCGGGGGGATCCTACAATGAGCAGTTCTTC. Drawing the rest from reference TRBV19 and TRBJ2-1, the complete variable domain is DGGITQSPKYLFRKEGQNVTLSCEQNLNHDAMYWYRQDPGQGLRLIYYSQIVNDFQKGDIAEGYSVSREKKESFPLTVTSAQKNPTAFYLCASSIPLGLAGGSYNEQFFGPGTRLTVL.

The chain uses TRBV5-6 and TRBJ2-2, with TRBD1 as a possible D gene (5 bases). The CDR3 extends over 17 amino acids. Deletions cut 4 bases from V and 6 bases from J, with 22 bases between. Germline CDR1 and CDR2: SGHDT and YYEEEE. The CDR3 sequence: CASSPTYRSEAAGELFF. The CDR3 DNA is TGTGCCAGCAGCCCAACCTACAGGAGTGAAGCCGCCGGGGAGCTGTTTTTT.

This chain links TRBV23-1 with TRBJ1-5; perhaps TRBD1 as D (6 bases). TRBV23-1 is known as an ORF, though its function is uncertain. Between the trimmed V and J ends, which lost 4 bases and 2 bases, there was a span of 21 bases. This CDR3 is built from 18 residues. CDR3 residues: CASSPYGRGGDCNQPQHF. CDR3 nucleotides: TGCGCCAGCAGTCCTTATGGTCGCGGGGGCGACTGCAATCAGCCCCAGCATTTT.

This sequence joins TRBV30 and TRBJ1-2; D gene unclear. Trimming removed 0 bases from V and 5 bases from J, with 10 bases in between. Germline V gene data show CDR1 as GTSNPN and CDR2 as SVGIG (reference sequence). This CDR3 region has 13 residues. CDR3 region: CAWSVGIQYGYTF. CDR3 bases: TGTGCCTGGAGTGTCGGGATCCAGTATGGCTACACCTTC.

This clone was found once. Here the CDR3 DNA reads TGTGCCAGCAAGGTCGGTGGGGCCCCGTTGACCCAAGAGACCCAGTACTTC. Amino acid sequence: CASKVGGAPLTQETQYF. The gene calls are TRBV27 and TRBJ2-5, with a weak D call TRBD1 (5 bases). The CDR3 spans 17 residues. The V gene's germline CDR1 is MNHEY and CDR2 SMNVEV (reference sequence). Trimming removed 7 bases at V and 1 base at J, with 22 bases between.

The chain is built from TRBV2 and TRBJ1-2, with D maybe TRBD1 (5 bases). The V gene lost 9 bases and the J gene lost 3 bases, with 11 bases spanning the gap. The CDR3 sequence is 12 residues long. Looked up from germline, CDR1 is SNHLY and CDR2 is FYNNEI. Here the CDR3 reads CARDRADYGYTF. CDR3 nucleotides: TGTGCCAGAGACAGAGCTGACTATGGCTACACCTTC.

The genes are TRBV5-4 and TRBJ2-5, with a weak D call TRBD2 (5 bases). Germline V gene data show CDR1 as SGHNT and CDR2 as YYREEE (reference sequence). V lost 3 bases and J lost 1, with 13 bases in between. The CDR3 runs 15 residues. CDR3 nucleotides: TGTGCCAGCAGCTACGCGGGCAGGCCCCAAGAGACCCAGTACTTC. Its translation: CASSYAGRPQETQYF. The variable domain in full, with the rest retrieved from reference TRBV5-4 and TRBJ2-5, is ETGVTQSPTHLIKTRGQQVTLRCSSQSGHNTVSWYQQALGQGPQFIFQYYREEENGRGNFPPRFSGLQFPNYSSELNVNALELDDSALYLCASSYAGRPQETQYFGPGTRLLVL.

This clone was observed a single time. CDR3 region: CASSLRQGFENEQYF. The DNA of the CDR3 is TGTGCCAGCAGCTTAAGGCAGGGCTTCGAGAACGAGCAGTACTTC. The gene calls are TRBV11-2 and TRBJ2-7; tentative D call: TRBD1 (5 bases). The CDR3 loop spans 15 amino acids. Trimming stripped 2 bases from V and 5 bases from J, with 16 bases between. Germline V gene sequence: CDR1 SGHAT, CDR2 FQNNGV.

The gene calls are TRBV6-5 and TRBJ1-2, with 7 positions matching TRBD1. The J segment lost 6 bases and the V segment lost 0 bases, leaving 4 bases of the junction unmatched. The V gene's germline CDR1 is MNHEY and CDR2 SVGAGI. This CDR3 has 14 amino acids. The CDR3 is CASSYSEGGNGYTF. As DNA, the CDR3 is TGTGCCAGCAGTTACTCAGAAGGGGGCAATGGCTACACCTTC.

The chain links TRBV2 to TRBJ1-1; tentative D call: TRBD1 (6 bases). V shed 6 bases and J shed 3 bases, with 17 bases lying between them. CDR3 size: 15 residues. Per the germline V gene, CDR1 is SNHLY and CDR2 is FYNNEI. This chain's CDR3 is CASSHRPDSYTEAFF. CDR3 sequence (DNA): TGTGCCAGCAGCCACCGACCGGACAGTTACACTGAAGCTTTCTTT. The variable domain in full, with the rest retrieved from reference TRBV2 and TRBJ1-1, is EPEVTQTPSHQVTQMGQEVILRCVPISNHLYFYWYRQILGQKVEFLVSFYNNEISEKSEIFDDQFSVERPDGSNFTLKIRSTKLEDSAMYFCASSHRPDSYTEAFFGQGTRLTVV.

This sequence joins TRBV2 and TRBJ2-2; 13 positions agree with TRBD2. The CDR3 extends over 19 amino acids. The V gene end was trimmed by 8 bases and the J gene end by 4 bases; junction bases not matched to a gene: 16. Germline CDR1 and CDR2: SNHLY and FYNNEI. The CDR3: CASRLILLAGGLGTGELFF. In nucleotides, the CDR3 is TGTGCCAGCCGTCTGATACTACTAGCGGGGGGGCTGGGCACCGGGGAGCTGTTTTTT.

The chain couples TRBV4-1 to TRBJ1-2, with D possibly TRBD1 on 6 matching bases. Germline CDR1 reads MGHRA; CDR2 reads YSYEKL. The CDR3 has 17 amino acids. V was trimmed by 4 bases and J by 1 base, leaving 19 bases between them. CDR3 in amino acids: CASSLAAGAEINYGYTF. The CDR3 bases are TGCGCCAGCAGCCTCGCAGCGGGGGCCGAGATTAACTATGGCTACACCTTC.

V usage is TRBV2 and J usage is TRBJ1-2; 8 bases fit TRBD1. The V and J ends lost 5 bases and 5 bases, in that order; junction bases with no gene match: 10. This CDR3 comprises 15 residues. Germline loops: CDR1 SNHLY, CDR2 FYNNEI. The CDR3 is CASSQGQGSQYGYTF. CDR3 in DNA: TGTGCCAGCAGTCAAGGACAGGGCTCCCAGTATGGCTACACCTTC.

The rearrangement uses TRBV5-1 and TRBJ1-1, with a tentative D call TRBD1 (6 bases). The germline V and J ends were trimmed by 5 bases and 0 bases, with 17 bases remaining between them. The germline V gene has CDR1 SGHRS and CDR2 YFSETQ. There are 16 residues in the CDR3. The CDR3 DNA reads TGCGCCAGCAGGACAGGCCTTTGGTCCTTGAACACTGAAGCTTTCTTT. Translated: CASRTGLWSLNTEAFF.

The rearrangement joins TRBV7-6 to TRBJ2-7, with a possible D match to TRBD2 (6 bases). V gave up 1 base and J gave up 6 bases, with 16 bases separating them. The CDR3 is made up of 15 amino acids. The germline V gene has CDR1 SGHVS and CDR2 FNYEAQ. CDR3 coding DNA: TGTGCCAGCAGCTTAGGTCCAAGGGGAGGTTTCGAGCAGTACTTC. As protein: CASSLGPRGGFEQYF.

The chain uses TRBV30 and TRBJ2-2; D is possibly TRBD2 (6 bases). The CDR3 is 14 residues long. Germline-derived CDR1 and CDR2 are GTSNPN and SVGIG (reference sequence). The V end lost 4 bases, the J end lost 4 bases, and 13 bases lay between the germline ends. CDR3 sequence (DNA): TGTGCCTGGATAGGCGGGGCGTCCACCGGGGAGCTGTTTTTT. This encodes CAWIGGASTGELFF.